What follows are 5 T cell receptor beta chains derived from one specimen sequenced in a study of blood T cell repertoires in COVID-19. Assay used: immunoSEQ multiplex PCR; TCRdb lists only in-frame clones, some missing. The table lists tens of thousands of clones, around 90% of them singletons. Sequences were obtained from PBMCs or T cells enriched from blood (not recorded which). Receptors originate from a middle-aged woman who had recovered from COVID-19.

CDR3 in DNA: TGTGCCAGCAGCTGGAGCGGGGGGACCACAGATACGCAGTATTTT. Its protein is CASSWSGGTTDTQYF. This chain uses TRBV11-2 with TRBJ2-3, with TRBD2 identical over 9 bases. Per the germline V gene, CDR1 is SGHAT and CDR2 is FQNNGV. J lost 2 bases, V lost 4 bases, and 4 bases had no gene match. The CDR3 length is 15 residues.

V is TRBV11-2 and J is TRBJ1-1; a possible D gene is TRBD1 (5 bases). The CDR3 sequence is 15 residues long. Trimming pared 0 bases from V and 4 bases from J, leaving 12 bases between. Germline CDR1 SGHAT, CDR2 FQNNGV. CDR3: CASSLDPFQGTEAFF. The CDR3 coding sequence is TGTGCCAGCAGCTTAGATCCGTTTCAGGGCACTGAAGCTTTCTTT.

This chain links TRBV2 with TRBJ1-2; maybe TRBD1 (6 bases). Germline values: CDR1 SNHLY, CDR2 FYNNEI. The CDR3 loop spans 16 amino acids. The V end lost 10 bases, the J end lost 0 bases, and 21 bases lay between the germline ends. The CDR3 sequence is CANLGSGVLANYGYTF. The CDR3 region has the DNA TGTGCCAACCTCGGCTCAGGGGTCCTAGCTAACTATGGCTACACCTTC.

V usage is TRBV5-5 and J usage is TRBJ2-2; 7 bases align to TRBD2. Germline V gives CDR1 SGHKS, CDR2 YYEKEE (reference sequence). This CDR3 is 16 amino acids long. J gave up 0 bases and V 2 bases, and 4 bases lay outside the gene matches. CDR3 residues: CASSFPGLANTGELFF. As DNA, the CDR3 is TGTGCCAGCAGCTTTCCTGGACTAGCGAACACCGGGGAGCTGTTTTTT.

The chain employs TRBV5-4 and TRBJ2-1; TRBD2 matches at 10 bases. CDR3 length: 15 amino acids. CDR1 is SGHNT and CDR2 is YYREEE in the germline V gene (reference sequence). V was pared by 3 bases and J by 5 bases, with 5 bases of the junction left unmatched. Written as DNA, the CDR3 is TGTGCCAGCAGCTACCAGCGGGGGGGTAACAATGAGCAGTTCTTC. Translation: CASSYQRGGNNEQFF.